This is a list of T cell receptor beta chains from one sample in a study of cytomegalovirus exposure and HLA in healthy donors. Sequencing used immunoSEQ multiplex PCR; TCRdb keeps in-frame clones, though not all of them. The sample yields approximately 110,000 clones, roughly 73% seen once. The material sequenced was PBMCs. The receptors were sampled from a woman aged 40-49 years in good health and CMV-seropositive. Both conserved end residues are part of each CDR3. A D gene is named only where the DNA matches it firmly. Clone size is not always given. Where it is, it says once, few, many or a class for expanded clones.

clone_size	v_call	j_call	d_call	cdr3_aa	cdr3_nt
-	TRBV19	TRBJ2-7	-	CASSIIVGPGDPYEQYF	TGTGCCAGTAGCATAATAGTTGGCCCAGGGGACCCCTACGAGCAGTACTTC
-	TRBV7-9	TRBJ2-7	TRBD1	CASSWGGLQGLRSYEQYF	TGTGCCAGCAGCTGGGGTGGGTTACAGGGGCTAAGGTCCTACGAGCAGTACTTC
-	TRBV13	TRBJ2-2	TRBD2	CASSPPGAAAAGGPGGELFF	TGTGCCAGCAGCCCGCCGGGGGCCGCGGCAGCGGGAGGGCCTGGCGGGGAGCTGTTTTTT
once	TRBV6-5	TRBJ2-7	TRBD2	CASSYSSGGYEQYF	TGTGCCAGCAGTTACTCTAGCGGGGGCTACGAGCAGTACTTC
-	TRBV5-4	TRBJ2-5	TRBD2	CASSRGGTHQETQYF	TGTGCCAGCAGCCGGGGGGGGACCCACCAAGAGACCCAGTACTTC
once	TRBV6-5	TRBJ1-1	-	CASNDVRGTEAFF	TGTGCCAGCAACGACGTAAGGGGTACTGAAGCTTTCTTT
few	TRBV7-2	TRBJ2-2	TRBD1	CASSYRGPYTGELFF	TGTGCCAGCAGCTACAGGGGACCTTACACCGGGGAGCTGTTTTTT
-	TRBV5-1	TRBJ2-7	-	CASSFTGVYEQYF	TGCGCCAGCAGCTTCACCGGGGTCTACGAGCAGTACTTC
few	TRBV7-9	TRBJ2-3	TRBD2	CASSSLGEREGADTQYF	TGTGCCAGCAGCTCCCTCGGGGAGCGGGAGGGAGCAGATACGCAGTATTTT
-	TRBV6-5	TRBJ1-5	TRBD1	CASRLQGASQPQHF	TGTGCCAGCAGATTACAGGGGGCGAGTCAGCCCCAGCATTTT
-	TRBV21-1	TRBJ1-3	-	CASSTANSGNTIYF	TGTGCCAGCAGTACAGCTAACTCTGGAAACACCATATATTTT
-	TRBV4-1	TRBJ2-4	-	CASSQGVQGLVAKNIQYF	TGCGCCAGCAGCCAAGGGGTCCAGGGCCTAGTAGCCAAAAACATTCAGTACTTC
-	TRBV29-1	TRBJ1-2	-	CSANYGYTF	TGCAGCGCGAACTATGGCTACACCTTC
-	TRBV10-1	TRBJ2-3	TRBD2	CASSESNPTSGGDTQYF	TGCGCCAGCAGTGAGTCGAACCCGACTAGCGGGGGAGATACGCAGTATTTT
few	TRBV5-1	TRBJ2-5	-	CASSLMTAQETQYF	TGCGCCAGCAGCTTGATGACAGCTCAAGAGACCCAGTACTTC
-	TRBV5-4	TRBJ2-1	-	CASSPGRDFSYNEQFF	TGTGCCAGCAGCCCGGGCCGGGATTTCTCCTACAATGAGCAGTTCTTC
-	TRBV7-2	TRBJ1-1	-	CASSLITDTEAFF	TGTGCCAGCAGCTTAATTACTGACACTGAAGCTTTCTTT
-	TRBV7-9	TRBJ2-5	-	CASSHKDYSFSAAQYF	TGTGCCAGCAGCCACAAGGACTATTCTTTTAGTGCGGCCCAGTACTTC
-	TRBV7-2	TRBJ1-5	-	CASRERRNQPQHF	TGTGCCAGCAGGGAAAGGAGGAATCAGCCCCAGCATTTT
-	TRBV5-6	TRBJ1-5	-	CASSFSGTKSNQPQHF	TGTGCCAGCAGCTTCTCCGGGACAAAAAGCAATCAGCCCCAGCATTTT
once	TRBV5-6	TRBJ2-7	-	CASSLFAWDKPYEQYF	TGTGCCAGCAGCTTGTTTGCTTGGGACAAGCCCTACGAGCAGTACTTC
-	TRBV5-1	TRBJ1-1	TRBD1	CASSLGGQGTNTEAFF	TGCGCCAGCAGCTTGGGGGGACAGGGTACGAACACTGAAGCTTTCTTT
-	TRBV4-1	TRBJ2-7	-	CASSLAGTSSYEQYF	TGCGCCAGCAGCCTCGCCGGGACAAGCTCCTACGAGCAGTACTTC
-	TRBV5-1	TRBJ1-3	-	CASSPGGNTIYF	TGCGCCAGCAGCCCCGGTGGAAACACCATATATTTT
-	TRBV5-1	TRBJ2-7	TRBD1	CASTSGQGDEQYF	TGCGCCAGCACATCGGGACAGGGCGACGAGCAGTACTTC
-	TRBV28	TRBJ1-2	-	CASSFRESYGYTF	TGTGCCAGCAGTTTCAGGGAATCGTATGGCTACACCTTT
-	TRBV25-1	TRBJ2-1	-	CASSVKTQGEQFF	TGTGCCAGCAGTGTCAAAACTCAGGGGGAGCAGTTCTTC
-	TRBV5-1	TRBJ2-1	TRBD1	CASSLAGTGNNEQFF	TGCGCCAGCAGCTTGGCGGGGACAGGCAACAATGAGCAGTTCTTC
once	TRBV19	TRBJ1-5	-	CASSSPQGSAGNQPQHF	TGTGCCAGTAGTTCTCCACAGGGATCGGCGGGCAATCAGCCCCAGCATTTT
-	TRBV11-2	TRBJ2-5	-	CASSPRRGETQYF	TGTGCCAGCAGCCCGAGACGGGGGGAGACCCAGTACTTC
-	TRBV6-6	TRBJ2-5	TRBD1	CATVDRGLRETQYF	TGTGCCACCGTAGACAGGGGGCTTCGAGAGACCCAGTACTTC
-	TRBV14	TRBJ2-7	-	CASSQVNGFWYEQYF	TGTGCCAGCAGCCAAGTGAACGGGTTTTGGTACGAGCAGTACTTC
-	TRBV28	TRBJ1-4	TRBD1	CASSSIQGIPNEKLFF	TGTGCCAGCAGCTCGATACAGGGGATCCCTAATGAAAAACTGTTTTTT
once	TRBV4-1	TRBJ2-3	-	CASSQYTRGTDTQYF	TGCGCCAGCAGCCAATACACCCGGGGGACAGATACGCAGTATTTT
-	TRBV7-6	TRBJ1-6	-	CASSLPQGGPPLHF	TGTGCCAGCAGCTTACCCCAAGGCGGCCCACCCCTCCACTTT
-	TRBV5-1	TRBJ2-1	-	CASSLPTGLVGEQFF	TGCGCCAGCAGCTTGCCTACGGGTCTGGTAGGTGAGCAGTTCTTC
-	TRBV10-3	TRBJ1-1	-	CAISESFGEGQAFF	TGTGCCATCAGTGAGTCATTCGGGGAGGGGCAAGCTTTCTTT
-	TRBV5-4	TRBJ2-5	TRBD1	CASTPPGGRGRETQYF	TGTGCCAGCACCCCCCCGGGCGGAAGGGGGCGAGAGACCCAGTACTTC
-	TRBV9	TRBJ2-5	-	CASSVGGGAGETQYF	TGTGCCAGCAGCGTAGGTGGGGGGGCGGGAGAGACCCAGTACTTC
-	TRBV5-4	TRBJ2-2	TRBD1	CASSLSSGTGNTGELFF	TGTGCCAGCAGCTTGAGTTCCGGGACAGGGAACACCGGGGAGCTGTTTTTT
-	TRBV5-4	TRBJ2-1	TRBD2	CASTETSGSGEQFF	TGTGCCAGCACCGAGACTAGCGGGAGCGGTGAGCAGTTCTTC
-	TRBV28	TRBJ1-2	TRBD1	CASTSGTGYYGYTF	TGTGCCAGCACCTCCGGGACAGGGTATTATGGCTACACCTTC
-	TRBV19	TRBJ1-1	-	CASTVRLEAFF	TGTGCCAGTACCGTCAGGCTTGAAGCTTTCTTT
-	TRBV5-6	TRBJ2-1	-	CASSLVGRGNEQFF	TGTGCCAGCAGCTTGGTTGGGAGGGGGAATGAGCAGTTCTTC
-	TRBV6-6	TRBJ1-2	TRBD1	CASSATGGYGYTF	TGTGCCAGCAGTGCCACAGGGGGCTATGGCTACACCTTC
-	TRBV7-2	TRBJ2-7	-	CASSLARKAYEQYF	TGTGCCAGCAGCTTAGCGCGGAAGGCCTACGAGCAGTACTTC
-	TRBV11-2	TRBJ2-7	-	CASSLDLTGTYEQYF	TGTGCCAGCAGCTTAGATCTTACAGGGACCTACGAGCAGTACTTC
-	TRBV6-5	TRBJ1-1	-	CASSYSREGMNTEAFF	TGTGCCAGCAGTTACTCCAGGGAGGGGATGAACACTGAAGCTTTCTTT
-	TRBV27	TRBJ1-2	-	CASSPDRNYGYTF	TGTGCCAGCAGCCCCGACAGAAACTATGGCTACACCTTC
-	TRBV4-1	TRBJ1-2	-	CASSPNAATNYGYTF	TGCGCCAGCAGCCCTAATGCGGCAACTAACTATGGCTACACCTTC
-	TRBV7-8	TRBJ1-5	TRBD1	CASSSRQGISNQPQHF	TGTGCCAGCAGCTCAAGACAGGGTATTAGCAATCAGCCCCAGCATTTT
-	TRBV7-3	TRBJ2-1	-	CASSSLGGSYNEQFF	TGTGCCAGCAGCTCTCTGGGGGGTTCCTACAATGAGCAGTTCTTC
-	TRBV4-3	TRBJ2-7	-	CAAGKLGAYEQYF	TGCGCCGCAGGGAAGTTAGGAGCCTACGAGCAGTACTTC